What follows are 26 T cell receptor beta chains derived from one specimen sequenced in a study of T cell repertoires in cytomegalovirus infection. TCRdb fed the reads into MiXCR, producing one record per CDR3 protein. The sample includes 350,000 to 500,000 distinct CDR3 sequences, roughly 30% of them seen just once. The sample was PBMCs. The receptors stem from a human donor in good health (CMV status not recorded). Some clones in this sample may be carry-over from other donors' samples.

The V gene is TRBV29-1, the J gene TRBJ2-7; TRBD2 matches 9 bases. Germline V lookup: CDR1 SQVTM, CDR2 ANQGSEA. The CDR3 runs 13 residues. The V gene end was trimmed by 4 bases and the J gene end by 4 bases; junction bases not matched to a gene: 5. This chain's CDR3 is CSVGAGGAYEQYF. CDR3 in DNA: TGCAGCGTTGGAGCGGGGGGAGCTTACGAGCAGTACTTC.

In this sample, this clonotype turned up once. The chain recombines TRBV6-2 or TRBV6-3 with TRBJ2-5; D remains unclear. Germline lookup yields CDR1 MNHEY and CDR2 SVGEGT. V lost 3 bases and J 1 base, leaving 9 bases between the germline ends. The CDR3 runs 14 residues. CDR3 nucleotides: TGTGCCAGCAGTTATGATTCTGTCCAAGAGACCCAGTACTTC. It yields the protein CASSYDSVQETQYF.

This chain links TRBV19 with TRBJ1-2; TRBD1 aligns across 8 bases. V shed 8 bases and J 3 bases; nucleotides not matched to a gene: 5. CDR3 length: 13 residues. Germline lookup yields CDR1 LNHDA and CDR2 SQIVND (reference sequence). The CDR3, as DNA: TGTGCCAGTTCCGGGACAGGATACTATGGCTACACCTTC. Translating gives CASSGTGYYGYTF.

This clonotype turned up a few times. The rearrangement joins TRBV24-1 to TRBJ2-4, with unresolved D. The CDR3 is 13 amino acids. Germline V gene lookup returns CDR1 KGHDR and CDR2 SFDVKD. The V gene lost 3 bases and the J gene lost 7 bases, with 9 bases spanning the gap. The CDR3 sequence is CATSDPTRNIQYF. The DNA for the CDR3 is TGTGCCACCAGTGATCCTACCCGGAACATTCAGTACTTC.

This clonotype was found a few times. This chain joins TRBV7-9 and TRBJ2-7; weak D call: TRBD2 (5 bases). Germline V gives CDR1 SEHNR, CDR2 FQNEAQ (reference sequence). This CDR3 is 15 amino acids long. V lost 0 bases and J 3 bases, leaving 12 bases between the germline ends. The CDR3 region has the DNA TGTGCCAGCAGCTTAGCCTCGGGATCCCTCTACGAGCAGTACTTC. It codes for CASSLASGSLYEQYF. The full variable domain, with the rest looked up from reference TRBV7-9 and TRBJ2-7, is DTGVSQNPRHKITKRGQNVTFRCDPISEHNRLYWYRQTLGQGPEFLTYFQNEAQLEKSRLLSDRFSAERPKGSFSTLEIQRTEQGDSAMYLCASSLASGSLYEQYFGPGTRLTVT.

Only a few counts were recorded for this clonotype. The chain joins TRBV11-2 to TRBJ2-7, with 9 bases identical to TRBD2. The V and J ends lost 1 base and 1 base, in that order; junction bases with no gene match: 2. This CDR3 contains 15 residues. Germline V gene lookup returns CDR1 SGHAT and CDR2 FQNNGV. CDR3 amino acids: CASSLGGGVSYEQYF. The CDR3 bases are TGTGCCAGCAGCTTAGGCGGGGGGGTTTCCTACGAGCAGTACTTC.

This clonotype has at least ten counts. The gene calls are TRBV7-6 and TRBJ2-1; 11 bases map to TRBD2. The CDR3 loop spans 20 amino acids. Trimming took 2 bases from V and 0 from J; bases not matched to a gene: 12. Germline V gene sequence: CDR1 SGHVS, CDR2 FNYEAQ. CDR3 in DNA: TGTGCCAGCAGCTTACAACTAGCGGGGGACCTTCCGAGCTCCTACAATGAGCAGTTCTTC. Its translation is CASSLQLAGDLPSSYNEQFF.

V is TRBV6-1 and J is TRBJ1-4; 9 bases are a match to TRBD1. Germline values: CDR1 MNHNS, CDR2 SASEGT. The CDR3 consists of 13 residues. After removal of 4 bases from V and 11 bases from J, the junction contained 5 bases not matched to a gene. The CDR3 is CASSATGGGKLFF. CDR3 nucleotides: TGTGCCAGCAGTGCCACAGGGGGCGGGAAACTGTTTTTT.

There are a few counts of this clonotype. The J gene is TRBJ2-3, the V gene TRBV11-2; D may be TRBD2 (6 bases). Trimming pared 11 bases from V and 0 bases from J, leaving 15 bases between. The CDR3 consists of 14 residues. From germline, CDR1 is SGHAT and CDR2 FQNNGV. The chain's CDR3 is CASSGLASTDTQYF. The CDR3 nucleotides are TGTGCCTCCTCGGGGCTAGCGAGCACAGATACGCAGTATTTT.

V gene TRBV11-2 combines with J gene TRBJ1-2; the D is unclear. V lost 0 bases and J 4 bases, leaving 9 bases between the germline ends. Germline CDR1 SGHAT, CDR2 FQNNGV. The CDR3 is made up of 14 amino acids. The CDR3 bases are TGTGCCAGCAGCTTAGACTACTGGATCTATGGCTACACCTTC. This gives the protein CASSLDYWIYGYTF.

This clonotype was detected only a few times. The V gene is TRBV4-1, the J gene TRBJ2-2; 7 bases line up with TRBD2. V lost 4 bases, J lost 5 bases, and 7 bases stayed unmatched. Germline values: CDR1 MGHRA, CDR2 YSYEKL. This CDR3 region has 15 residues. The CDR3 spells CASSRGGGRTGELFF. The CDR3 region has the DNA TGCGCCAGCAGCCGAGGCGGGGGACGGACCGGGGAGCTGTTTTTT.

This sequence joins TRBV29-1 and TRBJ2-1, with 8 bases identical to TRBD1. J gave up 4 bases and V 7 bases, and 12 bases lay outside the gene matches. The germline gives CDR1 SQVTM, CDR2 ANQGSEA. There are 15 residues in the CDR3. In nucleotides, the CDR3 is TGCAGCGCCCAACCCCGGGACAGGCTTTACAATGAGCAGTTCTTC. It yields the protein CSAQPRDRLYNEQFF.

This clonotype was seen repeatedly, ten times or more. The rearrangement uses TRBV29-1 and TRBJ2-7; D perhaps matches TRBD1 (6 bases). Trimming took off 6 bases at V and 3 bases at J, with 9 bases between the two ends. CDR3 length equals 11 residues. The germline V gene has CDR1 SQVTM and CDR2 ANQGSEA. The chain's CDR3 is CSVADSYEQYF. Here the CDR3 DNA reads TGCAGCGTAGCGGACAGCTACGAGCAGTACTTC.

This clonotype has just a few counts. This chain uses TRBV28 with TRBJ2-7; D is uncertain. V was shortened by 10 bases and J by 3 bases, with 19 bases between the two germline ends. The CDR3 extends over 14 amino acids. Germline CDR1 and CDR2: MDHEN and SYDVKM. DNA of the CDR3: TGTGCCATCGGTACCGTGAGGTTCCTCTACGAGCAGTACTTC. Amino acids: CAIGTVRFLYEQYF.

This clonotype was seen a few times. The CDR3 DNA sequence: TGTGCCAGTAGTATAAGCTTTGGGAACTATGGCTACACCTTC. Amino acid sequence: CASSISFGNYGYTF. J is TRBJ1-2 and V is TRBV19; D ambiguous. CDR3 length equals 14 residues. V was cut by 2 bases and J by 2 bases, with 9 bases left in between. Germline CDR1 LNHDA, CDR2 SQIVND (reference sequence).

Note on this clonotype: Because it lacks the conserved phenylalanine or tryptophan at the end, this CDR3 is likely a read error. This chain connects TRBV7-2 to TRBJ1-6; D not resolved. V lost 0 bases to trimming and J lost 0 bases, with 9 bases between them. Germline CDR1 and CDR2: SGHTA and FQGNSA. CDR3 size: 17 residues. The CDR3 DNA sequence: TGTGCCAGCAGCTTAGCCGAGGCCCGCTCCTATAATTCACCCCTCCACCTT. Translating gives CASSLAEARSYNSPLHL.

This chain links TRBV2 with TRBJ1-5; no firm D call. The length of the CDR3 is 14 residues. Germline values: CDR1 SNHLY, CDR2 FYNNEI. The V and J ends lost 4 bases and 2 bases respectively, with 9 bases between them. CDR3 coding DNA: TGTGCCAGCAGTGCGGGGAACGGCAATCAGCCCCAGCATTTT. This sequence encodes CASSAGNGNQPQHF.

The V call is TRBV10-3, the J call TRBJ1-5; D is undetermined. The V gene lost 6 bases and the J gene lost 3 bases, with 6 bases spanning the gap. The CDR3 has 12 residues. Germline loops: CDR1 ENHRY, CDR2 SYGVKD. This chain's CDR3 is CAISENNQPQHF. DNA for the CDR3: TGTGCCATCAGCGAGAACAATCAGCCCCAGCATTTT.

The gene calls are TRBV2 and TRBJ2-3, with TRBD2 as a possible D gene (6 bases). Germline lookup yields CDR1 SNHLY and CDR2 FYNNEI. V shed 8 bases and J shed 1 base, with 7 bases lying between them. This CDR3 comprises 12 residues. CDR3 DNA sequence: TGTGCCAGCGGCGGGGGCACAGATACGCAGTATTTT. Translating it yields CASGGGTDTQYF.

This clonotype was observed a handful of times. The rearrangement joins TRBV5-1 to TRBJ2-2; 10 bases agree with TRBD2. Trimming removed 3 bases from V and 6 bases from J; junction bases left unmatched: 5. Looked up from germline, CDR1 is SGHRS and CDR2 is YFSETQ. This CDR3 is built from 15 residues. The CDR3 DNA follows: TGCGCCAGCAGCTGGAGCGGGGGGGCCGCCGGGGAGCTGTTTTTT. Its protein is CASSWSGGAAGELFF.

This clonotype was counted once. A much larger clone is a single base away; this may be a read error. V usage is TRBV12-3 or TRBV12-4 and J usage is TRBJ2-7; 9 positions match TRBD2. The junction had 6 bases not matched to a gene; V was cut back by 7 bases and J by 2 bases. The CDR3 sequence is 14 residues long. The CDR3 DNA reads TGTGCCAGCACTATAGCGGGGGCTACCTACGAGCAGTACTTC. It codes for CASTIAGATYEQYF.

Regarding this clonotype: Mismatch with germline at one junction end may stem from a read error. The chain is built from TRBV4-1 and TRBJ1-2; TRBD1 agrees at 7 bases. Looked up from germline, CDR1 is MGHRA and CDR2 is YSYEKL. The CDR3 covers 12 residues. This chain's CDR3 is CASSHGSGGSAF. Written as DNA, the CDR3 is TGCGCCAGCAGCCACGGCTCAGGGGGTTCCGCCTTC.

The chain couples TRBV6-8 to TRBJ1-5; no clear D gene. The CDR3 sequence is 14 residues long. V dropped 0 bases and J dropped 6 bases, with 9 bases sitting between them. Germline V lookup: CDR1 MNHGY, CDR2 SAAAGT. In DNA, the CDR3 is TGTGCCAGCAGTTACTCGAGGGATTTTCAGCCCCAGCATTTT. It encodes CASSYSRDFQPQHF.

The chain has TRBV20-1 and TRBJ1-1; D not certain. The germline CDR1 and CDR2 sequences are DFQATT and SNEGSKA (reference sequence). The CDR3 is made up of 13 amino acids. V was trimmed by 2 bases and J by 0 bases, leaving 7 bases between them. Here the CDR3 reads CSARKDLNTEAFF. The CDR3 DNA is TGCAGTGCTAGAAAAGACTTGAACACTGAAGCTTTCTTT.

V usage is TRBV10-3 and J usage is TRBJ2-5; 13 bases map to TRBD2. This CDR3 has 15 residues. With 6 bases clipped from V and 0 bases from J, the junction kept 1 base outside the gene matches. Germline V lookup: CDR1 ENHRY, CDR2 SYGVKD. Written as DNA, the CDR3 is TGTGCCATCAGAGGACTAGCGGGGGACCAAGAGACCCAGTACTTC. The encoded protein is CAIRGLAGDQETQYF.

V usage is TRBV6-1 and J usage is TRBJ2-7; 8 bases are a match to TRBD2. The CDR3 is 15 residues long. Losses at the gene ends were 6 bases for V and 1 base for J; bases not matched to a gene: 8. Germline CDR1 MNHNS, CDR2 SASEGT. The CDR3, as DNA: TGTGCCAGCAGCCACGACGGGGGGGCGTCCTACGAGCAGTACTTC. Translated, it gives CASSHDGGASYEQYF.